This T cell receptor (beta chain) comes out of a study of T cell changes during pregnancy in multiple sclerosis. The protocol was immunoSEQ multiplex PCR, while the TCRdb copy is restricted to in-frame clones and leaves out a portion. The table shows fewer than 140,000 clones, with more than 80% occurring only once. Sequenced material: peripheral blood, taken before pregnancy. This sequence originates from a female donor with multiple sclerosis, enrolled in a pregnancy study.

The CDR3 sequence is CASSLLAGSSTDTQYF. The CDR3 DNA is TGCGCCAGCAGCCTCCTAGCGGGGTCTAGCACAGATACGCAGTATTTT. The chain uses TRBV4-1 and TRBJ2-3; 9 bases fit TRBD2. CDR1 and CDR2 from the germline V gene are MGHRA and YSYEKL. The J segment lost 0 bases and the V segment lost 4 bases, leaving 5 bases of the junction unmatched. The CDR3 contains 16 residues.